This is a list of T cell receptor beta chains from one sample in a study of regulatory T cells in long-lasting Graves disease. TCRdb ran MiXCR on the multiplex PCR reads and lists one entry per CDR3 protein. This sample has some 600,000 distinct CDR3 sequences, with 16% found just once. The data were also submitted as part of a second study, on T cells in Graves' hyperthyroidism and ophthalmopathy.

The specimen was peripheral blood mononuclear cells (PBMCs), collected at new diagnosis, from a patient treated with antithyroid drugs. These receptor sequences come from a man aged 18 to 29 with Graves disease. Each CDR3 is given with its conserved first and last residue. D genes are given only for firm matches. Expanded clones are given a class, and other clones once, few, many or no size at all.

d_call: -
j_call: TRBJ2-7
v_call: TRBV12-3/TRBV12-4
clone_size: many
cdr3_aa: CASSLAGVLYEQYF
cdr3_nt: TGTGCCAGCAGTTTGGCAGGGGTTCTCTACGAGCAGTACTTC

d_call: TRBD2
j_call: TRBJ2-7
v_call: TRBV28
clone_size: many
cdr3_aa: CASRWGGNYEQYF
cdr3_nt: TGTGCCAGCAGGTGGGGGGGGAACTACGAGCAGTACTTC

d_call: -
j_call: TRBJ1-2
v_call: TRBV14
clone_size: few
cdr3_aa: CASSLTGAAANYGYTF
cdr3_nt: TGTGCCAGCAGCCTAACGGGGGCAGCAGCTAACTATGGCTACACCTTC

d_call: TRBD2
j_call: TRBJ2-7
v_call: TRBV4-1
clone_size: few
cdr3_aa: CASSQTGAGGIEQYF
cdr3_nt: TGCGCCAGCAGCCAGACCGGGGCGGGAGGAATAGAGCAGTACTTC

d_call: TRBD2
j_call: TRBJ2-5
v_call: TRBV7-9
clone_size: many
cdr3_aa: CASSFTSGNQETQYF
cdr3_nt: TGTGCCAGCAGCTTTACTAGCGGGAACCAAGAGACCCAGTACTTC

d_call: TRBD1
j_call: TRBJ1-6
v_call: TRBV12-3/TRBV12-4
clone_size: many
cdr3_aa: CASSRATGGSSPLHF
cdr3_nt: TGTGCCAGCAGCCGCGCCACAGGGGGAAGTTCACCCCTCCACTTT

d_call: -
j_call: TRBJ2-7
v_call: TRBV6-1
clone_size: few
cdr3_aa: CASSSDRFSSYEQYF
cdr3_nt: TGTGCCAGCAGTAGCGACAGGTTCAGCTCCTACGAGCAGTACTTC

d_call: TRBD2
j_call: TRBJ2-7
v_call: TRBV4-1
clone_size: few
cdr3_aa: CASSQGLAGFSYEQYF
cdr3_nt: TGCGCCAGCAGCCAAGGACTAGCGGGTTTCTCCTACGAGCAGTACTTC

d_call: TRBD2
j_call: TRBJ2-7
v_call: TRBV20-1
clone_size: many
cdr3_aa: CSAPIAGGSYEQYF
cdr3_nt: TGCAGTGCCCCCATAGCGGGGGGTTCCTACGAGCAGTACTTC

d_call: -
j_call: TRBJ2-2
v_call: TRBV7-8
clone_size: -
cdr3_aa: CASSESRGELFF
cdr3_nt: TGTGCCAGCAGCGAGTCCCGGGGGGAGCTGTTTTTT

d_call: -
j_call: TRBJ2-2
v_call: TRBV2
clone_size: few
cdr3_aa: CASSEWALNTGELFF
cdr3_nt: TGTGCCAGCAGTGAATGGGCACTAAACACCGGGGAGCTGTTTTTT

d_call: -
j_call: TRBJ2-1
v_call: TRBV29-1
clone_size: -
cdr3_aa: CSVDPTGDNEQFF
cdr3_nt: TGCAGCGTTGACCCAACGGGGGACAATGAGCAGTTCTTC

d_call: TRBD1
j_call: TRBJ2-7
v_call: TRBV16
clone_size: few
cdr3_aa: CASSQSPGQGTYEQYF
cdr3_nt: TGTGCCAGCAGCCAATCCCCAGGACAGGGAACCTACGAGCAGTACTTC

d_call: TRBD1
j_call: TRBJ2-7
v_call: TRBV27
clone_size: -
cdr3_aa: CASSGDREYEQYF
cdr3_nt: TGTGCCAGCAGTGGCGACAGGGAGTACGAGCAGTACTTC

d_call: TRBD2
j_call: TRBJ2-1
v_call: TRBV20-1
clone_size: few
cdr3_aa: CSASGGVSYNEQFF
cdr3_nt: TGCAGTGCTAGCGGGGGGGTTTCCTACAATGAGCAGTTCTTC

d_call: -
j_call: TRBJ2-4
v_call: TRBV9
clone_size: -
cdr3_aa: CASSVAPGTSENIQYF
cdr3_nt: TGTGCCAGCAGCGTTGCCCCCGGGACTTCAGAAAACATTCAGTACTTC

d_call: -
j_call: TRBJ1-1
v_call: TRBV12-5
clone_size: many
cdr3_aa: CASGSPRLARNEAFF
cdr3_nt: TGTGCTAGTGGTTCGCCCAGACTGGCGCGAAATGAAGCTTTCTTT

d_call: -
j_call: TRBJ1-6
v_call: TRBV3-1
clone_size: -
cdr3_aa: CASSQEPGFNSPLHF
cdr3_nt: TGTGCCAGCAGCCAAGAACCCGGGTTCAATTCACCCCTCCACTTT

d_call: -
j_call: TRBJ2-6
v_call: TRBV6-1
clone_size: many
cdr3_aa: CASSTPGTLRTTGANVLTF
cdr3_nt: TGTGCCAGCAGTACCCCCGGGACACTACGGACCACTGGGGCCAACGTCCTGACTTTC

d_call: -
j_call: TRBJ2-5
v_call: TRBV6-8
clone_size: many
cdr3_aa: CASKAQRETQYF
cdr3_nt: TGTGCCAGCAAAGCACAAAGAGAGACCCAGTACTTC

d_call: -
j_call: TRBJ2-1
v_call: TRBV19
clone_size: many
cdr3_aa: CASSIDGWNEQFF
cdr3_nt: TGTGCCAGTAGTATAGATGGTTGGAATGAGCAGTTCTTC

d_call: TRBD2
j_call: TRBJ2-3
v_call: TRBV15
clone_size: few
cdr3_aa: CATSRGQGRSGRGGTQYF
cdr3_nt: TGTGCCACCAGCAGAGGCCAGGGGCGGAGCGGGAGAGGGGGTACGCAGTATTTT

d_call: -
j_call: TRBJ2-7
v_call: TRBV15
clone_size: many
cdr3_aa: CATSRDLSYEQYF
cdr3_nt: TGTGCCACCAGCAGAGATTTATCCTACGAGCAGTACTTC

d_call: -
j_call: TRBJ2-2
v_call: TRBV20-1
clone_size: -
cdr3_aa: CSARPGTRAGELFF
cdr3_nt: TGCAGTGCTAGACCAGGGACAAGAGCCGGGGAGCTGTTTTTT